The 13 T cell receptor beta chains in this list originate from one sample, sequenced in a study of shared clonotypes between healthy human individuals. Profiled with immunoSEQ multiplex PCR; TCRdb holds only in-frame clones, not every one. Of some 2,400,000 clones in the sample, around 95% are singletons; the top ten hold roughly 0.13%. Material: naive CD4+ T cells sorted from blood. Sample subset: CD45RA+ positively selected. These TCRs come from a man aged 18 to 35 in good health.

CDR3 nucleotide sequence: TGTGCCAGCAGCGATGATACAGGGCTTGCCACTGAAGCTTTCTTT. This encodes CASSDDTGLATEAFF. The chain is built from TRBV7-2 and TRBJ1-1, with D tentatively TRBD1 (6 bases). CDR3 length equals 15 residues. Trimming cost V 5 bases and J 4 bases, with 17 bases left between them. CDR1 SGHTA and CDR2 FQGNSA come from the germline V gene. The full variable domain, in which reference TRBV7-2 and TRBJ1-1 provide the parts outside the CDR3, is GAGVSQSPSNKVTEKGKDVELRCDPISGHTALYWYRQSLGQGLEFLIYFQGNSAPDKSGLPSDRFSAERTGGSVSTLTIQRTQQEDSAVYLCASSDDTGLATEAFFGQGTRLTVV.

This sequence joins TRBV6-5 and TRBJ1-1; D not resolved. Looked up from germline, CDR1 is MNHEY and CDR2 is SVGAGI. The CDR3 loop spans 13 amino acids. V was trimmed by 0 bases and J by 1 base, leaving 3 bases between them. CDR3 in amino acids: CASSYSANTEAFF. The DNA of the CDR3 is TGTGCCAGCAGTTACTCGGCGAACACTGAAGCTTTCTTT.

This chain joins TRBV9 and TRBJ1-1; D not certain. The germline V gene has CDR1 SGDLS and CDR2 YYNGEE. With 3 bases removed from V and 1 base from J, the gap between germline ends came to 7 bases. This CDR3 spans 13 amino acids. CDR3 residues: CASSATQNTEAFF. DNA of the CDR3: TGTGCCAGCAGCGCGACTCAGAACACTGAAGCTTTCTTT.

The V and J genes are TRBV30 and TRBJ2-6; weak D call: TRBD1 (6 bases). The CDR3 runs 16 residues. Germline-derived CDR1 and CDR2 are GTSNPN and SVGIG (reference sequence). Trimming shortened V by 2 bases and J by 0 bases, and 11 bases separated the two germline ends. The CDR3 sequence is CAWSPWTVSGANVLTF. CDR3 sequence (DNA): TGTGCCTGGAGTCCTTGGACAGTCTCTGGGGCCAACGTCCTGACTTTC.

The CDR3 sequence is CASSRGLAGFLEHEQYF. In nucleotides, the CDR3 is TGCGCCAGCAGCCGAGGACTAGCGGGGTTCCTAGAGCACGAGCAGTACTTC. The V call is TRBV4-1, the J call TRBJ2-7; 12 bases map to TRBD2. V was clipped by 4 bases and J by 5 bases; unmatched bases: 12. Germline lookup yields CDR1 MGHRA and CDR2 YSYEKL. The CDR3 runs to 17 residues.

This chain's CDR3 is CASSYLQGLGHEQFF. The DNA of the CDR3 is TGTGCCAGCAGTTACCTTCAGGGTTTGGGGCATGAGCAGTTCTTC. The chain is built from TRBV6-5 and TRBJ2-1; D is possibly TRBD1 (5 bases). Trimming pared 2 bases from V and 8 bases from J, leaving 16 bases between. Germline CDR1 reads MNHEY; CDR2 reads SVGAGI. The CDR3 is made up of 15 amino acids.

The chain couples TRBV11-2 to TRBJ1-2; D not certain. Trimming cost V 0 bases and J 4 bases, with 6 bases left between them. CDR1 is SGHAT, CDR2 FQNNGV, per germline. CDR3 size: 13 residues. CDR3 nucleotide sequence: TGTGCCAGCAGCTTAGATCGGTTCTATGGCTACACCTTC. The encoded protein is CASSLDRFYGYTF.

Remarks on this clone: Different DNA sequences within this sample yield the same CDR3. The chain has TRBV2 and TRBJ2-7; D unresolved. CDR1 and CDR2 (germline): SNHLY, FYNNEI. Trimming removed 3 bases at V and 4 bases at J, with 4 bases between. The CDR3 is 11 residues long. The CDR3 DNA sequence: TGTGCCAGCAGTGAGGCTTACGAGCAGTACTTC. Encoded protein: CASSEAYEQYF.

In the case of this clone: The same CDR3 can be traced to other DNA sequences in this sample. The CDR3 region has the DNA TGCGCCAGCAGCTTGGAGGGGTTCGGCACTGAAGCTTTCTTT. The encoded protein is CASSLEGFGTEAFF. The chain couples TRBV5-1 to TRBJ1-1, with D maybe TRBD1 (5 bases). The germline V and J ends were trimmed by 0 bases and 4 bases, with 10 bases remaining between them. The CDR3 sequence is 14 residues long. The germline V gene encodes CDR1 SGHRS and CDR2 YFSETQ. Looking up the rest from reference TRBV5-1 and TRBJ1-1 gives the full variable domain: KAGVTQTPRYLIKTRGQQVTLSCSPISGHRSVSWYQQTPGQGLQFLFEYFSETQRNKGNFPGRFSGRQFSNSRSEMNVSTLELGDSALYLCASSLEGFGTEAFFGQGTRLTVV.

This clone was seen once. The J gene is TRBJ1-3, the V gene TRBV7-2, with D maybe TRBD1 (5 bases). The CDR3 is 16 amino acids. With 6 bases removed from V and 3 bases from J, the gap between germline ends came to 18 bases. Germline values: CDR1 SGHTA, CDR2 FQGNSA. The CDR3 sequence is CASSLAPGLGGNTIYF. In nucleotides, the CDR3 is TGTGCCAGCAGTCTAGCCCCAGGGTTGGGTGGAAACACCATATATTTT.

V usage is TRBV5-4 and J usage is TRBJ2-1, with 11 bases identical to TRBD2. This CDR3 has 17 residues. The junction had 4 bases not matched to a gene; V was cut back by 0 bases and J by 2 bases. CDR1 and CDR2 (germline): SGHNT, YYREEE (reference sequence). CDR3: CASSLVSGRATYNEQFF. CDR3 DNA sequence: TGTGCCAGCAGCTTGGTTAGCGGGAGGGCGACCTACAATGAGCAGTTCTTC. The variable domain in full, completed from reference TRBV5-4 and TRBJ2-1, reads ETGVTQSPTHLIKTRGQQVTLRCSSQSGHNTVSWYQQALGQGPQFIFQYYREEENGRGNFPPRFSGLQFPNYSSELNVNALELDDSALYLCASSLVSGRATYNEQFFGPGTRLTVL.

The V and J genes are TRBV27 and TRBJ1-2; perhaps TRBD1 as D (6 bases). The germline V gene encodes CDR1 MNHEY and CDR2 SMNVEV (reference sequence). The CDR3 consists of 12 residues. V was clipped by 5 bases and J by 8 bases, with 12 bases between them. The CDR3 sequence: CASSTQGGGYTF. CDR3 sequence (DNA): TGTGCCAGCAGTACACAGGGAGGAGGCTACACCTTC.

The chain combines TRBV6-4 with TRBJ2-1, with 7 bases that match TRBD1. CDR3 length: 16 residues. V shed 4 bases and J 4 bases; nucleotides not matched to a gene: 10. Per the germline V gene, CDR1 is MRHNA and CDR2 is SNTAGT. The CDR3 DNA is TGTGCCAGCAGTGGCCGGCCAGGGGGTTCTTACAATGAGCAGTTCTTC. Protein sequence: CASSGRPGGSYNEQFF.